The clone carrying this T cell receptor (beta chain) has at least ten counts. This record comes from a study of T-cell reconstitution after alpha-beta-depleted transplantation in children. The authors prepared the TCRbeta library with unique molecular identifiers. TCRdb re-derived calls from the PCR reads in MiXCR, one entry per CDR3 protein. This table holds tens of thousands of distinct CDR3 sequences, 13% to 15% found once. Per germline, CDR1 DFQATT and CDR2 SNEGSKA (reference sequence). There are 17 residues in the CDR3. V trimming: 5 bases; J trimming: 4 bases; junction bases outside the gene matches: 14.

This TCR was sampled from a male patient between 2 and 10 years old who had a stem cell transplant for acute lymphoblastic leukemia, so the T cells may come from the graft donor. The V call is TRBV20-1, the J call TRBJ2-7; 13 bases are a match to TRBD2. The input for sequencing was PBMCs, mostly from graft donor cells, taken 180 days after TCRalphabeta/CD19-depleted stem cell transplant. The DNA of the CDR3 is TGCAGTGCTCAGGGAGCATTTTGGACTAGCGGGAGATACGAGCAGTACTTC. Translation: CSAQGAFWTSGRYEQYF.